This T cell receptor beta chain originates from a study of CD8+CD57+ T cells in acquired aplastic anemia listed by TCRdb under 2018. About the study as a whole: On average, sorted CD4+ and CD8+ cells yielded about 3 ug of extracted DNA, with a range of about 0.17 to 27.4 ug. CD8+CD57+ expansion was defined as frequency above the mean frequency observed in healthy subjects.

The trim is 0 bases for V and 8 bases for J, with a gap of 11 bases between the germline ends. The cysteine opens and the phenylalanine closes a CDR3 of 13 amino acids. Only the CDR3 part of the read is kept: 39 bases, read in frame from the first base. Looking up the germline V gene yields CDR1 SGHTS and CDR2 YDEGEE. The patients picked for sequencing were ones in whom flow cytometry had shown an expansion of CD8+CD57+ cells. Severe acquired aplastic anemia was diagnosed in all patients according to International Study of Aplastic Anemia and Agranulocytosis and Camitta criteria. No patient had received any therapy when blood was sampled. In this study, sorted CD4+ and CD8+ T cells from the blood of healthy subjects and of severe aplastic anemia patients had their TCR repertoires deep-sequenced. In the USA, patient enrollment took place under clinicaltrials.gov protocols 00001620, 01623167, 00001397, 00071045, 00081523 and 00961064. Ficoll-Paque density gradient centrifugation was used to isolate peripheral blood mononuclear cells. Before DNA extraction, CD4+ and CD8+ T cells were sorted by FACS or by magnetic beads.

About this clonotype: The specificity of this receptor is unknown. No much larger clone exists at a distance of one base, and base qualities are not known.

Overall results and qualifications from the work: No significant difference in CD8+ Simpson's diversity was found between patients and healthy controls (P=0.060). Roughly 29 CD8+ CDR3 sequences were shared between patients and controls but appeared highly expressed in patients and within their immunodominant clones.

TCR beta VDJ combination and CDR3 sequence profiling used genomic DNA as the template. An Illumina HiSeq 2000 was the platform used for TCR repertoire sequencing. As for the authors' bioinformatics: TRBV/TRBJ rearrangement plots, CDR3 size and DJ length profiles, and Simpson's diversity index were used to assess repertoires. Whichever DNA sequence was most abundant in the deep sequencing data was defined as the immunodominant clone. CDR3 amino acid sequences were screened for sharing across subjects and were compared with published repertoires and the VDJdb database. The public reads were reanalyzed by TCRdb: fastp trimming at Q25, MiXCR alignment, in-frame beta chains only. Every distinct CDR3 protein forms one entry, paired with its most common genes and DNA. It is TCRdb's table, rather than the study itself, that gives the V and J calls and clone size. Recorded for this sample are fewer than 85,000 distinct CDR3 sequences; under 80% of them occurred a single time. More than 80% of the sample is taken by the ten largest.

Sequenced sample: sorted CD4+, CD8+, or CD8+CD57+ T cells (not recorded which) from PBMCs. The sequence was collected from a human donor with aplastic anemia. The chain is assembled from TRBV5-8 and TRBJ1-2; the D gene assignment is ambiguous. The CDR3 loop reads CASSLVLGRGYTF. The sequence in DNA is TGTGCCAGCAGCTTGGTGCTCGGGCGCGGCTACACCTTC. Supplemented by the reference TRBV5-8 and TRBJ1-2 proteins around the CDR3, the complete variable domain is EAGVTQSPTHLIKTRGQQATLRCSPISGHTSVYWYQQALGLGLQFLLWYDEGEERNRGNFPPRFSGRQFPNYSSELNVNALELEDSALYLCASSLVLGRGYTFGSGTRLTVV.